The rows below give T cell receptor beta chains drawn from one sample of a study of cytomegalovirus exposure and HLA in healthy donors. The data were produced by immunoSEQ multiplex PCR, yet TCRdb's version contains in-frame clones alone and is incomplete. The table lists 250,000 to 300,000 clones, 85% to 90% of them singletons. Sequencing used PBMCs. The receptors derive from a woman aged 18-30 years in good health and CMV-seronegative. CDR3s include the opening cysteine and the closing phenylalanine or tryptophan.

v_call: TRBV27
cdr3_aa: CASRATGGGGYTF

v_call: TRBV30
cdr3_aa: CACSGSAYEQYF

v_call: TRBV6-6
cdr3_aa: CASSWDREGKLFF

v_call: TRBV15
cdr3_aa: CATTGQGFVGYTF

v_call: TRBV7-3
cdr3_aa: CASSLGYVGGSVGNEETQYF

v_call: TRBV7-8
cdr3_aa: CASSLQGAPIYGYTF

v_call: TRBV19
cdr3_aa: CASSIHDRRGDYTF

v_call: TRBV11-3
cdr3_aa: CASSTRGGGTDTQYF

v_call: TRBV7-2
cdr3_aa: CASSLRGGGNYGYTF

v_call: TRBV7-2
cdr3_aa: CASSYRGETQYF

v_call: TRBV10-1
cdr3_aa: CASSEGGQLDNEQFF

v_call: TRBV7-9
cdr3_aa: CASSLATSAGGSYNEQFF

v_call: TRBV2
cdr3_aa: CAIYTGELFF

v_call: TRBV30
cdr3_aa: CAWSVGTGGVADTQYF

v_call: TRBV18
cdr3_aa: CASSPVPGSNQPQHF

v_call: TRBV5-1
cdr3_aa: CASSWPGTSVSNTQYF

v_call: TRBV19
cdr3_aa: CASSTEPGSDNSPLHF

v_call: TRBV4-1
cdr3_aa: CASSQVSSSTDTQYF

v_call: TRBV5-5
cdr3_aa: CASSADRVSSPLHF

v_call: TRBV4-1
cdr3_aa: CASSQTASGGSYNEQFF

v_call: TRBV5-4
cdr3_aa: CASSLSGYNEQFF

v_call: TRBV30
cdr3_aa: CAWRSGSSYEQYF

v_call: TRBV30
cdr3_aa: CAWSVSGIGAFF